Listed below are T cell receptor beta chains from one sample, sequenced in a study of cytomegalovirus exposure and HLA in healthy donors. Sequencing used immunoSEQ multiplex PCR; TCRdb keeps in-frame clones, though not all of them. The sample contains fewer than 200,000 clones, around 65% of which appear only once. The sequenced sample was PBMCs. These TCRs come from a woman aged 40 to 49 in good health and CMV-seropositive. CDR3s include the opening cysteine and the closing phenylalanine or tryptophan. D genes are given only for firm matches. Clone size is not always given. Where it is, it says once, few, many or a class for expanded clones.

d_call: -; j_call: TRBJ2-2; clone_size: -; v_call: TRBV9; cdr3_aa: CASSVGSANGELFF; cdr3_nt: TGTGCCAGCAGCGTAGGCAGCGCGAACGGGGAGCTGTTTTTT
d_call: -; j_call: TRBJ1-1; clone_size: once; v_call: TRBV19; cdr3_aa: CASSIAGAGTEAFF; cdr3_nt: TGTGCCAGTAGTATAGCAGGGGCAGGGACTGAAGCTTTCTTT
d_call: TRBD2; j_call: TRBJ2-3; clone_size: -; v_call: TRBV7-2; cdr3_aa: CASSLPTSGGATDTQYF; cdr3_nt: TGTGCCAGCAGCTTACCGACTAGCGGGGGGGCCACAGATACGCAGTATTTT
d_call: TRBD1; j_call: TRBJ1-1; clone_size: -; v_call: TRBV28; cdr3_aa: CASKSAQGVLNTEAFF; cdr3_nt: TGTGCCAGCAAGTCCGCACAGGGGGTTCTGAACACTGAAGCTTTCTTT
d_call: -; j_call: TRBJ2-6; clone_size: -; v_call: TRBV29-1; cdr3_aa: CSGGDSYSGANVLTF; cdr3_nt: TGCAGCGGCGGGGACAGTTACTCTGGGGCCAACGTCCTGACTTTC
d_call: -; j_call: TRBJ1-4; clone_size: -; v_call: TRBV6-5; cdr3_aa: CASSRGTANEKLFF; cdr3_nt: TGTGCCAGCAGCCGCGGGACGGCTAATGAAAAACTGTTTTTT
d_call: TRBD1; j_call: TRBJ1-2; clone_size: -; v_call: TRBV6-6; cdr3_aa: CASSSPDRGLDGYTF; cdr3_nt: TGTGCCAGCAGTTCCCCTGACAGGGGGCTGGATGGCTACACCTTC
d_call: -; j_call: TRBJ1-4; clone_size: -; v_call: TRBV28; cdr3_aa: CASSLRDEKLFF; cdr3_nt: TGTGCCAGCAGTTTACGCGATGAAAAACTGTTTTTT
d_call: TRBD1; j_call: TRBJ1-1; clone_size: -; v_call: TRBV18; cdr3_aa: CASSPPGQGTNTEAFF; cdr3_nt: TGTGCCAGCTCACCACCGGGACAGGGGACGAACACTGAAGCTTTCTTT
d_call: -; j_call: TRBJ1-6; clone_size: few; v_call: TRBV7-8; cdr3_aa: CASSALGGSPLHF; cdr3_nt: TGTGCCAGCAGCGCATTGGGGGGTTCACCCCTCCACTTT
d_call: -; j_call: TRBJ1-1; clone_size: -; v_call: TRBV7-9; cdr3_aa: CASSYNQGITEAFF; cdr3_nt: TGTGCCAGCAGTTACAATCAGGGGATCACTGAAGCTTTCTTT
d_call: TRBD2; j_call: TRBJ2-3; clone_size: -; v_call: TRBV7-2; cdr3_aa: CASRKGPSGQSTDTQYF; cdr3_nt: TGTGCCAGCAGGAAGGGGCCTAGCGGGCAGAGCACAGATACGCAGTATTTT
d_call: TRBD1; j_call: TRBJ2-7; clone_size: -; v_call: TRBV12-5; cdr3_aa: CASGWAGTGLYEQYF; cdr3_nt: TGTGCTAGTGGTTGGGCCGGGACAGGCCTCTACGAGCAGTACTTC
d_call: TRBD1; j_call: TRBJ2-4; clone_size: -; v_call: TRBV28; cdr3_aa: CASSSRTQGDIQYF; cdr3_nt: TGTGCCAGCAGTTCCAGAACCCAGGGGGACATTCAGTACTTC
d_call: -; j_call: TRBJ2-2; clone_size: -; v_call: TRBV5-1; cdr3_aa: CASSATGDSGELFF; cdr3_nt: TGCGCCAGCAGCGCTACAGGAGACAGTGGGGAGCTGTTTTTT
d_call: -; j_call: TRBJ1-1; clone_size: few; v_call: TRBV4-3; cdr3_aa: CASSFSPSRNTEAFF; cdr3_nt: TGCGCCAGCAGTTTTTCCCCTTCTAGGAACACTGAAGCTTTCTTT
d_call: -; j_call: TRBJ2-4; clone_size: -; v_call: TRBV11-2; cdr3_aa: CASSLNEVTAYF; cdr3_nt: TGTGCCAGCAGCTTAAATGAGGTTACGGCTTACTTC
d_call: -; j_call: TRBJ1-1; clone_size: few; v_call: TRBV19; cdr3_aa: CASISGGWYTEAFF; cdr3_nt: TGTGCCAGTATCTCTGGCGGGTGGTACACTGAAGCTTTCTTT
d_call: TRBD2; j_call: TRBJ2-7; clone_size: -; v_call: TRBV2; cdr3_aa: CASSTGTSYEQYF; cdr3_nt: TGTGCCAGCAGTACCGGGACTAGCTACGAGCAGTACTTC
d_call: TRBD1; j_call: TRBJ2-5; clone_size: -; v_call: TRBV7-2; cdr3_aa: CASSKDRAWETQYF; cdr3_nt: TGTGCCAGCAGCAAAGACAGGGCTTGGGAGACCCAGTACTTC
d_call: TRBD1; j_call: TRBJ1-2; clone_size: -; v_call: TRBV2; cdr3_aa: CASSERGPGYGYTF; cdr3_nt: TGTGCCAGCAGTGAAAGGGGGCCTGGGTATGGCTACACCTTC
d_call: TRBD1; j_call: TRBJ1-5; clone_size: -; v_call: TRBV7-2; cdr3_aa: CASSVQGGTQHF; cdr3_nt: TGTGCCAGCAGCGTACAGGGGGGCACCCAGCATTTT
d_call: -; j_call: TRBJ2-5; clone_size: -; v_call: TRBV13; cdr3_aa: CASSLSDSQETQYF; cdr3_nt: TGTGCCAGCAGCCTGAGCGACAGCCAAGAGACCCAGTACTTC
d_call: TRBD2; j_call: TRBJ2-7; clone_size: few; v_call: TRBV2; cdr3_aa: CASSELAGVEQYF; cdr3_nt: TGTGCCAGCAGTGAACTAGCGGGAGTAGAGCAGTACTTC
d_call: TRBD2; j_call: TRBJ2-7; clone_size: -; v_call: TRBV9; cdr3_aa: CASSVGGETYEQYF; cdr3_nt: TGTGCCAGCAGCGTGGGGGGGGAGACCTACGAGCAGTACTTC
d_call: -; j_call: TRBJ1-1; clone_size: once; v_call: TRBV6-1; cdr3_aa: CASSEPGEAGNTEAFF; cdr3_nt: TGTGCCAGCAGTGAACCCGGGGAGGCGGGAAACACTGAAGCTTTCTTT
d_call: -; j_call: TRBJ1-2; clone_size: -; v_call: TRBV4-3; cdr3_aa: CASSQDVTGSYGYTF; cdr3_nt: TGCGCCAGCAGCCAAGATGTCACAGGTTCATATGGCTACACCTTC
d_call: -; j_call: TRBJ2-2; clone_size: -; v_call: TRBV2; cdr3_aa: CASSEEVGITGELFF; cdr3_nt: TGTGCCAGCAGTGAAGAGGTGGGCATCACCGGGGAGCTGTTTTTT
d_call: -; j_call: TRBJ2-5; clone_size: -; v_call: TRBV4-3; cdr3_aa: CASSLNPGQKETQYF; cdr3_nt: TGCGCCAGCAGCTTAAATCCGGGACAAAAAGAGACCCAGTACTTC